A single sample gave rise to the 2 T cell receptor beta chains below, sequenced in a study of blood T cell repertoires in COVID-19. The table came from immunoSEQ multiplex PCR; TCRdb's copy has only in-frame clones and leaves some out. The data hold about 360,000 clones, with about 87% observed a single time. The sample comprised peripheral blood. The receptors derive from a human donor in a cohort sampled during active COVID-19.

The chain is built from TRBV5-4 and TRBJ2-1; D remains ambiguous. Per the germline V gene, CDR1 is SGHNT and CDR2 is YYREEE (reference sequence). CDR3 length: 14 amino acids. Trimming left V 5 bases short and J 0 bases short, with 9 bases between. CDR3 nucleotides: TGTGCCAGCAGTAACCCGAGCTCCTACAATGAGCAGTTCTTC. The encoded protein is CASSNPSSYNEQFF.

The rearrangement links TRBV2 to TRBJ1-1; 8 bases align to TRBD1. CDR3 length: 14 residues. Losses at the gene ends were 6 bases for V and 1 base for J; bases not matched to a gene: 4. CDR1 SNHLY and CDR2 FYNNEI come from the germline V gene. CDR3 bases: TGTGCCAGCAGGGAACAGGGGGGGAACACTGAAGCTTTCTTT. Encoded protein: CASREQGGNTEAFF.